This T cell receptor beta chain came from a study of T cells in Graves' hyperthyroidism and ophthalmopathy. TCR beta CDR3 regions were amplified from RNA transcripts. A first-round RT-PCR of the TCR CDR3 used the HTBI primer set. TCRdb re-called the multiplex PCR reads through MiXCR, storing one row per CDR3 protein. The sample records under 300,000 distinct CDR3 sequences, roughly 13% being singletons. Turning to this clonotype: A much larger clone lies a single base off, so this may be a read error.

Germline V lookup: CDR1 SGHTA, CDR2 FQGNSA. The V and J ends lost 4 bases and 4 bases, in that order; junction bases with no gene match: 6. This CDR3 comprises 14 residues. This rearrangement joins TRBV7-2 to TRBJ2-5; 7 bases map to TRBD2. The source material was blood. The source of this sequence is a woman in her 40s with Graves' hyperthyroidism. CDR3: CASSCYGGRETQYF. DNA for the CDR3: TGTGCCAGCAGCTGCTACGGCGGGAGAGAGACCCAGTACTTC.